The next 31 T cell receptor beta chains were all read from a single sample in a study of T cell changes during pregnancy in multiple sclerosis. Measured with immunoSEQ multiplex PCR; TCRdb has only the in-frame clones, and not every one. The sample comprises 50,000 to 60,000 clones, 80% to 95% of which are singletons, and approximately 0.27% rests with the top ten. The sequenced sample was CD4+ T cells from peripheral blood mononuclear cells, obtained in the second trimester of pregnancy. These receptors were obtained from a female donor with multiple sclerosis, enrolled in a pregnancy study.

V gene TRBV5-1 combines with J gene TRBJ2-2; possible D gene TRBD1, 5 bases. The CDR3 is made up of 15 amino acids. Germline lookup yields CDR1 SGHRS and CDR2 YFSETQ. Trimming removed 0 bases at V and 1 base at J, with 7 bases between. The CDR3 loop is CASSLDGQNTGELFF. The CDR3 DNA sequence: TGCGCCAGCAGCTTGGACGGACAGAACACCGGGGAGCTGTTTTTT. The whole variable domain, filled in from reference TRBV5-1 and TRBJ2-2, reads KAGVTQTPRYLIKTRGQQVTLSCSPISGHRSVSWYQQTPGQGLQFLFEYFSETQRNKGNFPGRFSGRQFSNSRSEMNVSTLELGDSALYLCASSLDGQNTGELFFGEGSRLTVL.

The rearrangement joins TRBV25-1 to TRBJ2-5; 10 positions match TRBD2. The CDR3 runs to 13 residues. Germline CDR1 is MGHDK and CDR2 is SYGVNS. The trim removed 9 bases at V and 2 bases at J, leaving 3 bases unmatched. CDR3 sequence reads: CASTSGKQETQYF. CDR3 DNA: TGTGCCAGTACTAGCGGGAAACAAGAGACCCAGTACTTC.

V usage is TRBV14 and J usage is TRBJ1-2, with D perhaps TRBD1 (5 bases). The CDR3 has 15 amino acids. Germline CDR1 SGHDN, CDR2 FVKESK. Trimming removed 4 bases from V and 4 bases from J, with 16 bases in between. The CDR3 sequence is CASSPTAGQSYGYTF. In nucleotides, the CDR3 is TGTGCCAGCAGCCCGACCGCGGGGCAGTCCTATGGCTACACCTTC.

The chain carries TRBV6-5 and TRBJ1-6; no firm D call. This CDR3 is built from 15 residues. Germline V gene sequence: CDR1 MNHEY, CDR2 SVGAGI. Between the trimmed V and J ends, which lost 7 bases and 0 bases, there was a span of 10 bases. In DNA, the CDR3 is TGTGCCAGCACCCGGGGAAGCTCCTATAATTCACCCCTCCACTTT. Translation gives CASTRGSSYNSPLHF.

The V call is TRBV5-6, the J call TRBJ1-6; TRBD1 matches at 9 bases. CDR1 is SGHDT and CDR2 is YYEEEE in the germline V gene. J gave up 4 bases and V 6 bases, and 5 bases lay outside the gene matches. The CDR3 extends over 15 amino acids. DNA of the CDR3: TGTGCCAGCATCACAGGGGGCGGATATAATTCACCCCTCCACTTT. This sequence encodes CASITGGGYNSPLHF.

The chain uses TRBV19 and TRBJ1-3; TRBD1 aligns across 8 bases. The V segment lost 7 bases and the J segment 5 bases; nucleotides outside the gene matches: 10. This CDR3 is 15 amino acids long. CDR1 and CDR2 from the germline V gene are LNHDA and SQIVND (reference sequence). CDR3: CASTPDRARRNTIYF. DNA for the CDR3: TGTGCCAGTACTCCGGACAGGGCAAGAAGAAACACCATATATTTT.

The chain joins TRBV27 to TRBJ2-5; tentative D call: TRBD2 (6 bases). V lost 6 bases and J lost 7, with 15 bases in between. Germline V gene data show CDR1 as MNHEY and CDR2 as SMNVEV (reference sequence). This CDR3 is 13 amino acids long. CDR3 nucleotides: TGTGCCAGCAGCTGGACACGGGAGTGGACCCAGTACTTC. This codes for CASSWTREWTQYF.

In its sample, this clone was seen a few times. The V gene is TRBV6-5, the J gene TRBJ1-1, with TRBD1 matching over 7 bases. Germline V gene data show CDR1 as MNHEY and CDR2 as SVGAGI. The CDR3 has 14 residues. V shed 4 bases and J 3 bases; nucleotides not matched to a gene: 5. CDR3: CASSSTTGDTEAFF. DNA of the CDR3: TGTGCCAGCAGTTCAACCACAGGGGACACTGAAGCTTTCTTT.

Only one count was recorded for this clone. The chain combines TRBV6-6 with TRBJ1-1, with D maybe TRBD1 (5 bases). Germline values: CDR1 MNHNY, CDR2 SVGAGI (reference sequence). With 7 bases removed from V and 0 bases from J, the gap between germline ends came to 12 bases. The CDR3 is 14 amino acids. The CDR3 region is CASTIQGLNTEAFF. CDR3 nucleotides: TGTGCCAGCACAATTCAGGGTCTGAACACTGAAGCTTTCTTT.

The rearrangement joins TRBV9 to TRBJ2-3, with a possible D match to TRBD1 (6 bases). Germline-derived CDR1 and CDR2 are SGDLS and YYNGEE. Trimming removed 1 base from V and 1 base from J, with 13 bases in between. This CDR3 region has 16 residues. CDR3 loop: CASSVTQGTGTDTQYF. CDR3 DNA: TGTGCCAGCAGCGTAACCCAGGGGACGGGCACAGATACGCAGTATTTT.

This clone turned up a few times. The J gene is TRBJ2-5, the V gene TRBV13, with 9 bases matching TRBD2. The CDR3 is made up of 18 amino acids. From germline, CDR1 is PRHDT and CDR2 FYEKMQ (reference sequence). V lost 7 bases to trimming and J lost 5 bases; unmatched junction nucleotides: 20. This chain's CDR3 is CASTKTRERGAWGETQYF. The CDR3 nucleotides read TGTGCCAGCACCAAGACCCGTGAGCGGGGGGCTTGGGGGGAGACCCAGTACTTC.

This chain joins TRBV4-1 and TRBJ2-7, with 7 bases identical to TRBD1. The junction had 5 bases not matched to a gene; V was cut back by 0 bases and J by 3 bases. CDR3 size: 15 residues. Germline values: CDR1 MGHRA, CDR2 YSYEKL. The CDR3 protein is CASSQETGANYEQYF. The CDR3 nucleotides read TGCGCCAGCAGCCAAGAAACAGGGGCCAACTACGAGCAGTACTTC.

The rearrangement uses TRBV7-9 and TRBJ2-7; D possibly corresponds to TRBD1 (6 bases). Trimming took off 5 bases at V and 0 bases at J, with 14 bases between the two ends. This CDR3 spans 15 amino acids. Germline V CDR1 and CDR2: SEHNR, FQNEAQ (reference sequence). CDR3 nucleotides: TGTGCCAGCAGCCGAACAGGGAGCCCCTCCTACGAGCAGTACTTC. Translation: CASSRTGSPSYEQYF.

This chain joins TRBV7-9 and TRBJ1-1; a weak D match, TRBD1 (6 bases). This CDR3 region has 18 residues. Trimming pared 3 bases from V and 1 base from J, leaving 21 bases between. Germline V gene sequence: CDR1 SEHNR, CDR2 FQNEAQ (reference sequence). CDR3: CASSFLDSLLPPNTEAFF. For the CDR3, the DNA is TGTGCCAGCAGCTTTCTGGACAGTTTACTCCCTCCGAACACTGAAGCTTTCTTT.

This chain joins TRBV7-9 and TRBJ2-7, with 8 bases aligning to TRBD1. Trimming took 2 bases from V and 2 from J; bases not matched to a gene: 8. This CDR3 has 16 amino acids. Germline CDR1 and CDR2: SEHNR and FQNEAQ (reference sequence). This CDR3 reads CASSLSLGQVAYEQYF. CDR3 bases: TGTGCCAGCAGCTTAAGTCTGGGACAGGTAGCCTACGAGCAGTACTTC.

This sequence joins TRBV18 and TRBJ2-4, with D perhaps matching TRBD1 (6 bases). V gave up 0 bases and J gave up 6 bases, with 12 bases separating them. Germline CDR1 is KGHSH and CDR2 is LQKENI. The CDR3 has 15 amino acids. CDR3 sequence: CASSPPPDSSNIQYF. The CDR3 DNA reads as TGTGCCAGCTCACCACCCCCGGACAGTTCAAACATTCAGTACTTC.

The V call is TRBV18, the J call TRBJ2-4; D perhaps matches TRBD2 (7 bases). Trimming left V 3 bases short and J 0 bases short, with 15 bases between. Per the germline V gene, CDR1 is KGHSH and CDR2 is LQKENI. This CDR3 comprises 17 residues. The CDR3 nucleotides read TGTGCCAGCTCACCGGGGGGGGCGGATAGAGCCAAAAACATTCAGTACTTC. It encodes CASSPGGADRAKNIQYF.

For the CDR3, the DNA is TGTGCCAGCAGTTACGGAGGGGGCGGGGAGCGAGATACGCAGTATTTT. It encodes CASSYGGGGERDTQYF. The V and J genes are TRBV6-5 and TRBJ2-3; possible D gene TRBD1, 7 bases. V was cut by 2 bases and J by 5 bases, with 17 bases left in between. There are 16 residues in the CDR3. Germline CDR1 and CDR2: MNHEY and SVGAGI.

V is TRBV6-1 and J is TRBJ1-1, with 8 bases aligning to TRBD1. The CDR3 spans 15 residues. Germline loops: CDR1 MNHNS, CDR2 SASEGT. The V and J ends lost 1 base and 4 bases, in that order; junction bases with no gene match: 5. CDR3 nucleotide sequence: TGTGCCAGCAGTGAAGTGACAGGGGTTGGCACTGAAGCTTTCTTT. This encodes CASSEVTGVGTEAFF.

The chain combines TRBV5-8 with TRBJ2-6, with 8 positions matching TRBD1. Trimming cost V 2 bases and J 2 bases; bases outside gene matches: 6. CDR3 size: 17 residues. Germline CDR1 reads SGHTS; CDR2 reads YDEGEE. The CDR3, as DNA: TGTGCCAGCAGCTTATCGGACAGGGACCCTGGGGCCAACGTCCTGACTTTC. Residues: CASSLSDRDPGANVLTF. Using reference TRBV5-8 and TRBJ2-6 for the parts outside the CDR3, the full variable domain is EAGVTQSPTHLIKTRGQQATLRCSPISGHTSVYWYQQALGLGLQFLLWYDEGEERNRGNFPPRFSGRQFPNYSSELNVNALELEDSALYLCASSLSDRDPGANVLTFGAGSRLTVL.

The chain couples TRBV2 to TRBJ2-2; the match to TRBD2 covers 7 bases. The CDR3 extends over 16 amino acids. The V gene's germline CDR1 is SNHLY and CDR2 FYNNEI. The J segment lost 5 bases and the V segment lost 8 bases, leaving 14 bases of the junction unmatched. CDR3 nucleotide sequence: TGTGCCAGCTTTTTGGAGACGGGGGGTAGGACCGGGGAGCTGTTTTTT. This translates into CASFLETGGRTGELFF.

V usage is TRBV2 and J usage is TRBJ1-6; weak D call: TRBD1 (6 bases). The CDR3 loop spans 18 amino acids. V dropped 9 bases and J dropped 2 bases, with 23 bases sitting between them. Germline V lookup: CDR1 SNHLY, CDR2 FYNNEI. The CDR3 nucleotides are TGTGCCAGAGGAACCCGTGGGGGCGCGAGTACCTATAATTCACCCCTCCACTTT. Its protein is CARGTRGGASTYNSPLHF.

The rearrangement uses TRBV7-3 and TRBJ2-7; 8 positions match TRBD2. V lost 5 bases and J lost 0; bases outside the gene matches: 6. Germline assignment: CDR1 SGHTA and CDR2 FQGTGA. The CDR3 is 15 amino acids. The CDR3 region is CASSLLAGTSYEQYF. The DNA for the CDR3 is TGTGCCAGCAGCCTATTAGCGGGGACCTCCTACGAGCAGTACTTC.

V is TRBV18 and J is TRBJ2-7; 8 bases are a match to TRBD2. V was pared by 6 bases and J by 2 bases, with 6 bases of the junction left unmatched. The length of the CDR3 is 14 residues. CDR1 and CDR2 (germline): KGHSH, LQKENI. The CDR3 here is CASSSTGGAYEQYF. CDR3 nucleotides: TGTGCCAGCTCCTCCACGGGAGGGGCCTACGAGCAGTACTTC.

The chain couples TRBV5-1 to TRBJ2-2, with TRBD1 matching 7 bases. The CDR3 has 15 residues. Germline V CDR1 and CDR2: SGHRS, YFSETQ. After removal of 4 bases from V and 4 bases from J, the junction contained 7 bases not matched to a gene. The CDR3 region has the DNA TGCGCCAGCAGCGTCTCGACAGGGACCACCGGGGAGCTGTTTTTT. This encodes CASSVSTGTTGELFF.

The gene calls are TRBV28 and TRBJ2-7; the D is unclear. CDR1 MDHEN and CDR2 SYDVKM come from the germline V gene. This CDR3 has 12 amino acids. V shed 2 bases and J shed 7 bases, with 9 bases lying between them. The CDR3 protein is CASSLTRFEQYF. In nucleotides, the CDR3 is TGTGCCAGCAGTTTAACACGCTTTGAGCAGTACTTC.

The gene calls are TRBV18 and TRBJ2-1; tentatively, D is TRBD2 (5 bases). Trimming took off 2 bases at V and 2 bases at J, with 16 bases between the two ends. The germline V gene has CDR1 KGHSH and CDR2 LQKENI. The CDR3 contains 17 residues. In DNA form, the CDR3 reads TGTGCCAGCTCACCATTGGGAGCGACGAACACCTACAATGAGCAGTTCTTC. Translating it yields CASSPLGATNTYNEQFF.

Only a few counts were recorded for this clone. The genes are TRBV7-8 and TRBJ1-2; D is ambiguous. Looked up from germline, CDR1 is SGHVS and CDR2 is FQNEAQ. The length of the CDR3 is 15 residues. Trimming pared 2 bases from V and 3 bases from J, leaving 13 bases between. The CDR3 region has the DNA TGTGCCAGCAGCTTACGCCATGAGGGAGACTATGGCTACACCTTC. It specifies CASSLRHEGDYGYTF.

The V and J genes are TRBV9 and TRBJ2-3; no firm D call. This CDR3 contains 15 residues. Per germline, CDR1 SGDLS and CDR2 YYNGEE. V lost 1 base and J 9 bases, leaving 18 bases between the germline ends. CDR3 sequence: CASSVIGLAKETQYF. As DNA, the CDR3 is TGTGCCAGCAGCGTAATAGGCTTGGCCAAGGAGACGCAGTATTTT. The whole variable domain, remainder taken from reference TRBV9 and TRBJ2-3, is DSGVTQTPKHLITATGQRVTLRCSPRSGDLSVYWYQQSLDQGLQFLIQYYNGEERAKGNILERFSAQQFPDLHSELNLSSLELGDSALYFCASSVIGLAKETQYFGPGTRLTVL.

The rearrangement joins TRBV7-8 to TRBJ1-6; no clear D gene. In germline, CDR1 is SGHVS, CDR2 FQNEAQ. The CDR3 has 15 amino acids. The V and J ends lost 5 bases and 8 bases respectively, with 16 bases between them. The CDR3 region is CASSQSSRRDSPLHF. The DNA of the CDR3 is TGTGCCAGCAGCCAGTCTAGCCGCAGAGATTCACCCCTCCACTTT. The whole variable domain, remainder taken from reference TRBV7-8 and TRBJ1-6, is GAGVSQSPRYKVAKRGQDVALRCDPISGHVSLFWYQQALGQGPEFLTYFQNEAQLDKSGLPSDRFFAERPEGSVSTLKIQRTQQEDSAVYLCASSQSSRRDSPLHFGNGTRLTVT.

The chain links TRBV18 to TRBJ1-3, with no clear D. The germline V and J ends were trimmed by 2 bases and 3 bases, with 5 bases remaining between them. The germline CDR1 and CDR2 sequences are KGHSH and LQKENI. CDR3 size: 13 residues. Written as DNA, the CDR3 is TGTGCCAGCTCACCAGAGATTGGAAACACCATATATTTT. It translates to CASSPEIGNTIYF.